The sequence of this T cell receptor beta chain was determined in a study of metastatic and nonmetastatic thyroid tumors. This CDR3 comprises 17 residues. Deletions cut 5 bases from V and 1 base from J, with 20 bases between. The germline gives CDR1 MNHEY, CDR2 SMNVEV (reference sequence). Thyroid surgery took place with no prior treatment in any patient. TCRdb re-clonotyped the PCR reads via MiXCR. The top ten clones hold around an eighth of a sample with 20,000 to 25,000 clones, around a third of them seen once. Within the sample, this clone is medium-sized. Sequenced sample: blood. The clonotype comes from a female donor with papillary thyroid cancer or a benign thyroid nodule (not recorded which). Some clones in this sample may be carry-over from other donors' samples. The chain couples TRBV27 to TRBJ1-1; D remains ambiguous. The CDR3 loop is CASSPLSVAVGNTEAFF. The CDR3 nucleotides are TGTGCCAGCAGTCCTTTAAGCGTAGCGGTCGGGAACACTGAAGCTTTCTTT.